This passage covers 28 T cell receptor beta chains from one sample sequenced in a study of shared clonotypes between healthy human individuals. Only in-frame clones appear in the TCRdb table, and some are missing; sequencing was by immunoSEQ multiplex PCR. The sample yields about 1.5 million clones, around 97% seen once. Sequenced sample: naive CD4+ T cells sorted from blood. Subset given: CD45RA+ positively selected. All receptors come from a man aged 25 to 45 in good health.

The V gene is TRBV9, the J gene TRBJ2-2; no firm D call. Trimming took 1 base from V and 3 from J, leaving 13 bases between them. The CDR3 totals 16 residues. Per the germline V gene, CDR1 is SGDLS and CDR2 is YYNGEE. The CDR3 DNA follows: TGTGCCAGCAGCGTAAGGCTTGCTATGGACACCGGGGAGCTGTTTTTT. As protein: CASSVRLAMDTGELFF.

The genes are TRBV5-6 and TRBJ1-2; a weak D match, TRBD1 (5 bases). The V and J ends lost 6 bases and 3 bases respectively, with 15 bases between them. The CDR3 is 14 residues long. CDR1 is SGHDT and CDR2 is YYEEEE in the germline V gene. The CDR3 DNA follows: TGTGCCAGCATTTACCAGGGCAGGGACTATGGCTACACCTTC. This sequence encodes CASIYQGRDYGYTF.

V gene TRBV7-3 combines with J gene TRBJ1-1; no clear D. Germline-derived CDR1 and CDR2 are SGHTA and FQGTGA. With 2 bases removed from V and 6 bases from J, the gap between germline ends came to 10 bases. This CDR3 has 13 residues. The CDR3 spells CASSLAGGSEAFF. The CDR3 DNA sequence: TGTGCCAGCAGCTTAGCGGGAGGCTCTGAAGCTTTCTTT.

The CDR3 spells CSVELWGLAGANEQYF. DNA of the CDR3: TGCAGCGTTGAACTCTGGGGACTAGCGGGAGCCAACGAGCAGTACTTC. The rearrangement joins TRBV29-1 to TRBJ2-7; 14 positions agree with TRBD2. J gave up 5 bases and V 2 bases, and 8 bases lay outside the gene matches. Germline loops: CDR1 SQVTM, CDR2 ANQGSEA. This CDR3 comprises 16 residues.

The chain has TRBV19 and TRBJ2-2; no clear D. V lost 6 bases and J 6 bases, leaving 20 bases between the germline ends. The CDR3 runs to 16 residues. CDR1 LNHDA and CDR2 SQIVND come from the germline V gene (reference sequence). CDR3 nucleotide sequence: TGTGCCAGTAGCCCCATCGGTGTGCAAAATGCCGGGGAGCTGTTTTTT. Its protein product is CASSPIGVQNAGELFF. The whole variable domain, remainder taken from reference TRBV19 and TRBJ2-2, is DGGITQSPKYLFRKEGQNVTLSCEQNLNHDAMYWYRQDPGQGLRLIYYSQIVNDFQKGDIAEGYSVSREKKESFPLTVTSAQKNPTAFYLCASSPIGVQNAGELFFGEGSRLTVL.

V is TRBV4-1 and J is TRBJ2-1; 11 bases are shared with TRBD1. The CDR3 extends over 16 amino acids. Germline values: CDR1 MGHRA, CDR2 YSYEKL. V gave up 3 bases and J gave up 4 bases; unmatched junction bases: 5. CDR3 region: CASSQPGTGGYNEQFF. DNA of the CDR3: TGCGCCAGCAGCCAGCCCGGGACAGGGGGATACAATGAGCAGTTCTTC.

The chain recombines TRBV29-1 with TRBJ1-4; 10 bases are shared with TRBD1. The CDR3 consists of 13 residues. The V gene's germline CDR1 is SQVTM and CDR2 ANQGSEA. Unmatched junction bases numbered 4, after V lost 4 bases and J lost 8 bases. The CDR3 reads CSVGQGAGEKLFF. The CDR3 nucleotides are TGCAGCGTTGGACAGGGGGCGGGGGAAAAACTGTTTTTT.

The V and J genes are TRBV4-3 and TRBJ2-2; possible D gene TRBD2, 6 bases. The CDR3 loop spans 13 amino acids. With 0 bases removed from V and 9 bases from J, the gap between germline ends came to 8 bases. Germline CDR1 reads LGHNA; CDR2 reads YSLEER. As DNA, the CDR3 is TGCGCCAGCAGCCAAGAGGGGGGTAGGGAGCTGTTTTTT. This sequence encodes CASSQEGGRELFF.

Concerning this clone: This sample includes further DNA sequences coding for the same CDR3. The chain links TRBV18 to TRBJ2-5; no firm D call. Germline V lookup: CDR1 KGHSH, CDR2 LQKENI. There are 13 residues in the CDR3. Trimming took off 3 bases at V and 5 bases at J, with 10 bases between the two ends. For the CDR3, the DNA is TGTGCCAGCTCACCCCCGGTTGAGGAGACCCAGTACTTC. It translates to CASSPPVEETQYF.

The genes are TRBV5-4 and TRBJ1-4, with 8 bases aligning to TRBD1. The V gene's germline CDR1 is SGHNT and CDR2 YYREEE (reference sequence). This CDR3 has 15 residues. Losses at the gene ends were 2 bases for V and 0 bases for J; bases not matched to a gene: 0. For the CDR3, the DNA is TGTGCCAGCAGCTTACAGGGGGCAACTAATGAAAAACTGTTTTTT. Amino acids: CASSLQGATNEKLFF.

This clone was picked up one time. This chain links TRBV28 with TRBJ1-1; 7 bases are shared with TRBD1. Trimming removed 2 bases from V and 8 bases from J; junction bases left unmatched: 5. Germline CDR1 reads MDHEN; CDR2 reads SYDVKM. The CDR3 has 13 residues. In DNA form, the CDR3 reads TGTGCCAGCAGTTTAACCCGGACAGGAGAAGCTTTCTTT. Translated, it gives CASSLTRTGEAFF.

Notes on this clone: In the same sample, other DNA sequences code for this CDR3. V is TRBV28 and J is TRBJ2-3, with D maybe TRBD1 (6 bases). The V gene's germline CDR1 is MDHEN and CDR2 SYDVKM. Trimming stripped 2 bases from V and 0 bases from J, with 12 bases between. The CDR3 contains 16 residues. The CDR3 is CASSLTGQGSTDTQYF. The CDR3 nucleotides are TGTGCCAGCAGTTTAACGGGACAAGGGAGCACAGATACGCAGTATTTT.

In the case of this clone: The sample has other DNA sequences that encode this CDR3 too. The chain has TRBV25-1 and TRBJ1-2; D may be TRBD1 (6 bases). V lost 5 bases and J lost 4, with 8 bases in between. The CDR3 is made up of 12 amino acids. Germline values: CDR1 MGHDK, CDR2 SYGVNS. The CDR3 here is CASSSTGYGYTF. The CDR3 nucleotides read TGTGCCAGCAGTTCGACAGGCTATGGCTACACCTTC.

The chain carries TRBV12-2 and TRBJ2-7; no check of the table's D call, TRBD1, against the DNA was made. TRBV12-2 corresponds to a pseudogene. CDR3 size: 15 residues. CDR3 sequence reads: CASRSTLTGTYEQYF. The CDR3 DNA is TGTGCAAGTCGCTCTACGCTGACAGGGACCTACGAGCAGTACTTC.

The chain is built from TRBV15 and TRBJ2-7, with D tentatively TRBD1 (6 bases). Trimming removed 0 bases from V and 5 bases from J, with 14 bases in between. This CDR3 contains 15 residues. Per germline, CDR1 LNHNV and CDR2 YYDKDF (reference sequence). CDR3 DNA: TGTGCCACCAGCAGAGACGGCAGGGGTTGGAACGAGCAGTACTTC. Protein sequence: CATSRDGRGWNEQYF.

V and J are TRBV29-1 and TRBJ1-3, with D maybe TRBD1 (5 bases). CDR3 size: 12 residues. The V gene's germline CDR1 is SQVTM and CDR2 ANQGSEA. Trimming shortened V by 4 bases and J by 10 bases, and 14 bases separated the two germline ends. The DNA for the CDR3 is TGCAGCGTTGGTGGATCTGGGGGGACCATATATTTT. The encoded protein is CSVGGSGGTIYF.

This sequence joins TRBV19 and TRBJ1-5; D call uncertain. The CDR3 is 13 residues long. The V end was cut by 7 bases, the J end by 2 bases, with 9 bases between. Germline CDR1 reads LNHDA; CDR2 reads SQIVND (reference sequence). The CDR3 is CASIASGNQPQHF. CDR3 bases: TGTGCCAGTATCGCCTCAGGCAATCAGCCCCAGCATTTT. Based on the CDR3 plus reference TRBV19 and TRBJ1-5, the full variable domain is DGGITQSPKYLFRKEGQNVTLSCEQNLNHDAMYWYRQDPGQGLRLIYYSQIVNDFQKGDIAEGYSVSREKKESFPLTVTSAQKNPTAFYLCASIASGNQPQHFGDGTRLSIL.

V gene TRBV11-2 combines with J gene TRBJ2-2, with TRBD2 matching over 7 bases. In germline, CDR1 is SGHAT, CDR2 FQNNGV. V trimming: 6 bases; J trimming: 4 bases; junction bases outside the gene matches: 14. The CDR3 is 17 amino acids. The DNA for the CDR3 is TGTGCCAGCAGTCCTGCGTTCCAGCGGGACTCCACCGGGGAGCTGTTTTTT. This gives the protein CASSPAFQRDSTGELFF.

The chain employs TRBV30 and TRBJ2-7, with a tentative D call TRBD2 (6 bases). The ends were cut back, 3 bases at V and 7 bases at J, with 22 bases in the middle. This CDR3 contains 15 residues. From germline, CDR1 is GTSNPN and CDR2 SVGIG (reference sequence). DNA of the CDR3: TGTGCCTGGAGAGTAAAACTCGGACTAAACATGGAGCAGTACTTC. Protein: CAWRVKLGLNMEQYF.

The gene calls are TRBV19 and TRBJ2-6; D possibly corresponds to TRBD1 (6 bases). The CDR3 extends over 16 amino acids. Germline-derived CDR1 and CDR2 are LNHDA and SQIVND (reference sequence). The V end lost 4 bases, the J end lost 2 bases, and 12 bases lay between the germline ends. CDR3 in DNA: TGTGCCAGTAGTAGTCCTACAGGGACTGGGGCCAACGTCCTGACTTTC. It yields the protein CASSSPTGTGANVLTF.

The rearrangement joins TRBV7-3 to TRBJ2-7; no clear D. The CDR3 is 15 residues long. The germline gives CDR1 SGHTA, CDR2 FQGTGA. Deletions cut 4 bases from V and 2 bases from J, with 15 bases between. As DNA, the CDR3 is TGTGCCAGCAGCTCCGGACCTGGCCGGACCTACGAGCAGTACTTC. Protein product: CASSSGPGRTYEQYF.

The rearrangement links TRBV30 to TRBJ1-5, with D uncertain. Deletions cut 5 bases from V and 9 bases from J, with 14 bases between. The CDR3 runs 12 residues. Looked up from germline, CDR1 is GTSNPN and CDR2 is SVGIG (reference sequence). This CDR3 is CAWAPSSGPQHF. In DNA form, the CDR3 reads TGTGCCTGGGCACCTTCATCAGGGCCCCAGCATTTT.

This sequence joins TRBV5-4 and TRBJ2-7, with 7 bases identical to TRBD2. Germline V CDR1 and CDR2: SGHNT, YYREEE (reference sequence). With V trimmed by 4 bases and J by 3 bases, 10 bases remained unmatched. This CDR3 has 15 residues. CDR3 bases: TGTGCCAGCAGCCTCGGGGTAGCGGGTATCTACGAGCAGTACTTC. Its translation is CASSLGVAGIYEQYF.

The CDR3 region is CASSLVGSGYTIYF. The CDR3 bases are TGTGCCAGCAGCTTAGTGGGTTCGGGTTACACCATATATTTT. This sequence joins TRBV7-2 and TRBJ1-3, with D hard to call. CDR3 length: 14 residues. The germline V and J ends were trimmed by 1 base and 8 bases, with 12 bases remaining between them. CDR1 is SGHTA and CDR2 is FQGNSA in the germline V gene.

V usage is TRBV11-2 and J usage is TRBJ2-1, with 7 bases aligning to TRBD2. This CDR3 is built from 16 residues. Trimming at V came to 4 bases and at J to 6 bases, leaving 12 bases not matched to a gene. Germline V gives CDR1 SGHAT, CDR2 FQNNGV. DNA of the CDR3: TGTGCCAGCAGCTCCCACGGACTCCCGGGGGGCAATGAGCAGTTCTTC. Residues: CASSSHGLPGGNEQFF.

This chain joins TRBV19 and TRBJ2-1; 7 nucleotides align to TRBD1. Germline CDR1 LNHDA, CDR2 SQIVND (reference sequence). After removal of 3 bases from V and 4 bases from J, the junction contained 24 bases not matched to a gene. The CDR3 contains 21 residues. CDR3 nucleotide sequence: TGTGCCAGTAGTATTTTACAACCCCCCGGCAGGGGGTCAGGGAGATACAATGAGCAGTTCTTC. Its translation: CASSILQPPGRGSGRYNEQFF.

The rearrangement links TRBV7-6 to TRBJ2-3, with TRBD2 matching 11 bases. This CDR3 is 15 amino acids long. Per the germline V gene, CDR1 is SGHVS and CDR2 is FNYEAQ. Losses at the gene ends were 3 bases for V and 8 bases for J; bases not matched to a gene: 7. CDR3 loop: CASSFLAGGKTTQYF. CDR3 DNA: TGTGCCAGCAGCTTTTTAGCGGGGGGGAAAACTACGCAGTATTTT.

The V gene is TRBV5-4, the J gene TRBJ2-7, with D possibly being TRBD1 (6 bases). The length of the CDR3 is 16 residues. The V end lost 4 bases, the J end lost 0 bases, and 17 bases lay between the germline ends. Germline loops: CDR1 SGHNT, CDR2 YYREEE (reference sequence). The DNA for the CDR3 is TGTGCCAGCAGCCCGAGATCCGGACAGCTCTCCTACGAGCAGTACTTC. Protein sequence: CASSPRSGQLSYEQYF.